This TCR beta chain was profiled in a study of cytomegalovirus exposure and HLA in healthy donors (dated by TCRdb to 2016 to 2017). Describing the broader study: In an earlier analysis of under 600 of the donors, 276 Gb of sequence data and 100 million or so unique TCR beta sequences from some 170 million T cells were reported. To decide whether each TCR beta V gene segment behaved as functional or pseudogenic, an earlier analysis of some 600 of the donors relied on high-throughput TCR beta sequencing. Donor age, sex, ethnicity and CMV serostatus were collected together with the repertoire data. A few DR-DQ haplotypes were treated as single units for association and clustering because of strong linkage in the cohort. HLA typing included class I and class II loci at four-digit resolution. To predict cytomegalovirus infection status, the study combined high-throughput TCR immunosequencing, statistical association of individual TCRs with disease status, and machine learning. To study patterns of TCR occurrence, a later analysis re-analyzed previously published TCR beta repertoires from 600 to 750 donors and added high-resolution HLA genotyping. All discovery cohort repertoires had been generated on a single sequencing platform. The study profiled the T cell repertoires of 550 to 700 subjects by immunosequencing and related them to cytomegalovirus serostatus. A later genetic analysis used genome-wide SNP genotypes for 398 of the 666 donors, treating that subset as a discovery cohort. Among the roughly 400 genotyped donors, 81% belonged to the genetic ancestry cluster associated with self-reported Caucasian donors. Around 330 gigabases of sequencing data and roughly 80 million unique TCR sequences made up an early release that covered 500 to 650 HLA-typed donors. Along with the roughly 670-subject first cohort, a separate validation cohort of approximately 110 different subjects was used. The number of typed donors differed by locus: 629-630 for A, B, C, DRB1 and DQB1; some 500 for DQA1; 606 for DPA1; and roughly 450 for DPB1. Among almost 400 genotyped donors of the cohort, an average of around 240,000 unique TCR beta nucleotide sequences were sequenced per donor, roughly 20% of them non-productive. In the later analysis, no new phenotypic data were used to find candidate immune exposures; instead, reliance was placed on TCR beta sequences and their occurrence across donors. The study was designed to test whether signatures of past pathogen exposure could be identified by cataloging public T cell receptors. Summary of the overall study and its limitations: The authors suggested that the approach could potentially be generalized to other disease states and immunological phenotypes. A later analysis found that HLA-associated TCR beta chains were more clonally expanded and had lower generation probabilities than equally common non-associated chains. The cohort was sequenced for TCR beta chains only, and without alpha or paired-chain data the features that could be detected were limited. Sequencing depth was assumed to be roughly uniform across donors in the presence/absence analyses, though that assumption may not hold. The only immune exposure information available for the cohort was CMV serostatus. In a later analysis, the rate of TCR association differed among HLA loci, with DRB1 alleles having the most associated TCRs and HLA-C alleles having the fewest. A further reported finding was that TCR beta sequences accurately predicted the HLA-A and HLA-B alleles for most subjects in the first cohort. Because the 87-base-pair reads could not distinguish some IMGT-functional V segments, including TRBV6-2 and TRBV6-3, those segments were excluded. According to a later analysis, most CMV-associated TCR beta chains appeared to be HLA-restricted, and the HLA associations seemed to be driven largely by CMV exposure. Because counts were too low, about 18 rarely observed V segments, including chromosome 9 orphons, were excluded from the earlier analysis of 587 of the donors. The study listed 170 or so TCR beta chains as associated with cytomegalovirus. An earlier analysis of around 500 of the donors showed that most TCR beta V segments appeared in productive rearrangements either about 87% or about 30% of the time, which broadly matched IMGT annotations. According to a later genetic analysis, donors in an Asian-associated ancestry cluster had fewer N-insertions in productive TCRs than the approximately 650-donor mean. Most TCR sequences were observed very rarely across donors, whereas some public TCRs were present in many individuals. Assigning TCR associations to individual alleles was difficult when HLA alleles, especially DR and DQ, strongly co-occurred. The sequencing pipeline was judged likely to have produced a cluster of highly shared sequence variants as a technical artifact. Specific HLA alleles were associated with around 18,000 TCR beta sequences at a false discovery rate of 0.05 in a later analysis. Several of the top co-occurrence clusters appeared to be linked to parvovirus B19, influenza, CMV and Epstein-Barr virus, according to a later analysis. Because some donors lacked HLA typing at each locus, the association tests relied only on the typed subset. Three of the identified cytomegalovirus-associated TCR beta chains were confirmed in vitro to be specific for cytomegalovirus antigens. Cytomegalovirus status was reported to be diagnosed by the classifier with high specificity and sensitivity in both the original and validation cohorts. Correlated functional status among segregating V segments might be attributable to linkage disequilibrium, but an unknown experimental factor could not be ruled out. A later genetic analysis associated a missense DCLRE1C variant with V-gene and J-gene trimming of TCR beta chains, and an independent cohort replicated the association.

The CDR3 holds 15 amino acids from the cysteine to the phenylalanine. Only CDR3 DNA remains: 45 bases, in frame from the first base. Clipping removes 3 bases from V and 0 bases from J, with 4 as the unmatched junction base count. The germline V gene sets CDR1 to LGHNA and CDR2 to YSLEER. The cohort comprised some 680 healthy bone marrow donors. All cohort members were sampled while nominally healthy, although unrecorded immune exposures were likely present. The donor tested CMV seronegative and was one of the 352 seronegative cohort members. Each donor provided a peripheral blood sample, and peripheral blood mononuclear cells were used for TCR beta sequencing. Genomic DNA was extracted from the blood cell samples with the Qiagen DNeasy Blood Extraction Kit. In regard to this clone: This clone's antigen is unknown. The record has no base qualities; no much larger clone is one base away.

The protocol used for the library was the immunoSEQ multiplex PCR assay. A mixture of 60 forward primers for TCR Vbeta segments and 13 reverse primers for TCR Jbeta segments was used in the multiplex PCR. The CDR3 region of rearranged TCR beta genes was amplified from genomic DNA by a multiplex PCR assay. Amplified TCR beta libraries were sequenced as 87-base-pair reads on the Illumina HiSeq System. The original pipeline was this. In a later analysis, around 80 million unique TCR beta chains were counted across the 666 repertoires, and approximately 11 million of these chains were shared by at least two donors. Raw reads were error-corrected and collapsed into unique sequences with a nearest-neighbor algorithm that merged closely related sequences to remove PCR and sequencing errors. V, D and J gene segments were assigned by aligning CDR3 sequences to IMGT reference sequences. Each retained sequence needed at least a six-nucleotide match to both a V gene segment and a J gene segment. A rearrangement was called productive if the CDR3 had no stop codons and remained in frame with V and J, and every other rearrangement was called non-productive. Following IMGT convention, CDR3 was defined as the stretch from the second conserved V-encoded cysteine up to the conserved J-encoded phenylalanine. The earlier analysis of some 540 of the donors excluded any sequence lacking an unambiguous match to a single V gene segment. In an earlier analysis of 587 of the donors, V segments were called functional above 56.7% productive rearrangements and were called segregating when the between-donor standard deviation exceeded 5%. A statistical classification framework was built to diagnose cytomegalovirus status from the catalog of TCR beta chain sequences. V and J gene assignment, in a later analysis, came from comparing TCR nucleotide sequences with IMGT/GENE-DB human TR gene sequences. A later analysis assigned CDR3 sequences and most-parsimonious VDJ recombination scenarios with the TCRdist pipeline. In a later analysis, each TCR beta chain was defined by its CDR3 amino acid sequence together with its V-gene family, and reads lacking a unique V-gene family were excluded. To address suspected cross-contamination and a sequencing artifact, a later analysis removed 550 to 750 highly shared, low-generation-probability nucleotide sequences. In a later analysis, a clonal expansion index was calculated for each public chain from normalized within-repertoire ranks of inferred template counts. Generation probabilities in a later analysis came from a VDJ recombination model fitted to out-of-frame rearrangements, and those results were checked against IGoR. In a later analysis, hypergeometric tests were used to score TCR-TCR, TCR-HLA and TCR-CMV co-occurrence, with a repertoire-size bias correction applied to TCR pairs. False discovery rates were estimated in a later analysis by permuting HLA or CMV assignments 20 times. A later analysis grouped co-occurring TCRs with DBSCAN, adding TCRdist sequence similarity when clustering within HLA-allele-positive subsets. Repertoires with fewer than 30,000 or more than 120,000 public chains were left out of co-occurrence clustering, as were about five repertoires with anomalous nucleotide sharing. As stored in TCRdb, this immuneACCESS dataset retains in-frame rearrangements with V and J assigned. A fraction of the clones does not appear; measured against another copy, unresolved V genes explain less than half of the discrepancy, and the remainder lacks a known reason. V and J calls and clone size are given by that table; D and trimming were obtained from the DNA. The sample has 35,000 to 50,000 clones on record, over 60% of them singletons. The ten largest clonotypes hold about 4% of the sample.

Specimen: PBMCs. The clonotype comes from a middle-aged man in good health and CMV-seronegative. The chain is assembled from TRBV4-3 and TRBJ2-7, and 8 junctional nucleotides match TRBD2. The DNA reads as follows: TGCGCCAGCAGCCAGCAGCGGGGGAGCTCCTACGAGCAGTACTTC. It specifies CASSQQRGSSYEQYF.